The rows below give T cell receptor beta chains drawn from one sample of a study of CXCR3-negative and CXCR3-positive naive CD8 T cells. TCRdb re-called the 5' RACE reads and shows each CDR3 protein once, DNA omitted. The table lists about 89,000 distinct CDR3 sequences. The sample was naive CXCR3+ CD8+ T cells from blood. These TCRs come from a human donor in good health. Some clones in this sample may be carry-over from other donors' samples. CDR3s include the opening cysteine and the closing phenylalanine or tryptophan.

v_gene: TRBV3-1; j_gene: TRBJ2-5; CDR3aa: CASSQATSAQETQYF
v_gene: TRBV28; j_gene: TRBJ2-7; CDR3aa: CASSLTGEVDEQYF
v_gene: TRBV6-6; j_gene: TRBJ2-5; CDR3aa: CASSLNGPAWGATIETQYF
v_gene: TRBV2; j_gene: TRBJ2-1; CDR3aa: CASPGSYNEQFF
v_gene: TRBV10-3; j_gene: TRBJ2-7; CDR3aa: CAISPDYEQYF
v_gene: TRBV27; j_gene: TRBJ1-2; CDR3aa: CASSYQAGGTGYTF
v_gene: TRBV28; j_gene: TRBJ1-2; CDR3aa: CASIKGGQGSNYGYTF
v_gene: TRBV12-3/TRBV12-4; j_gene: TRBJ2-1; CDR3aa: CASSPGPLKSSYNEQFF
v_gene: TRBV20-1; j_gene: TRBJ1-6; CDR3aa: CSARQGIRNSPLHF
v_gene: TRBV14; j_gene: TRBJ1-1; CDR3aa: CASSQDLSPNTEAFF
v_gene: TRBV7-7; j_gene: TRBJ2-6; CDR3aa: CASSLGEPRSGANVLTF